This T cell receptor beta chain was retrieved from a study of siplizumab effects on memory and regulatory T cells. General study results and limits: Proliferating CD4+ or CD8+ clones, roughly 75-96% of them, lacked an assignable naive or memory phenotype.

On this clone: Its antigen is not known.

Profiled with immunoSEQ multiplex PCR; TCRdb holds only in-frame clones, not every one. The data show some 65,000 clones, 88% seen once. Looked up from germline, CDR1 is MGHRA and CDR2 is YSYEKL. Unmatched junction bases numbered 7, after V lost 0 bases and J lost 5 bases. The CDR3 has 16 amino acids. The chain employs TRBV4-1 and TRBJ2-1; 7 nucleotides line up with TRBD2. The sequence was collected from a human donor in good health. Sequences were obtained from Tregs sorted from blood. For the CDR3, the DNA is TGCGCCAGCAGCCAAGACCTAGCGGCCTCAAACAATGAGCAGTTCTTC. It is translated as CASSQDLAASNNEQFF.